This TCR beta chain was sequenced in a study of blood T cells in healthy people across ages. A second PCR, run for about 6 to 11 cycles, used a sample-barcoded 5' primer plus a J-beta primer mix. TCRdb reanalysed the 5' RACE reads using MiXCR and keeps one entry per CDR3 protein. This sample has about 1.5 million distinct CDR3 sequences, with approximately 42% found just once. Each donor was a healthy Caucasian individual from Russia, aged roughly 6 to 95. The CDR3 covers 14 residues. Germline V gene sequence: CDR1 DFQATT, CDR2 SNEGSKA (reference sequence). V lost 6 bases and J 8 bases, leaving 20 bases between the germline ends.

Source material: blood. This clonotype originated in a woman aged 18-29 years in good health. The chain recombines TRBV20-1 with TRBJ2-1, with D perhaps matching TRBD2 (6 bases). Written as DNA, the CDR3 is TGCAGTGCAACCCTAGCTGGAGGGCGCGATGAGCAGTTCTTC. Its protein product is CSATLAGGRDEQFF.